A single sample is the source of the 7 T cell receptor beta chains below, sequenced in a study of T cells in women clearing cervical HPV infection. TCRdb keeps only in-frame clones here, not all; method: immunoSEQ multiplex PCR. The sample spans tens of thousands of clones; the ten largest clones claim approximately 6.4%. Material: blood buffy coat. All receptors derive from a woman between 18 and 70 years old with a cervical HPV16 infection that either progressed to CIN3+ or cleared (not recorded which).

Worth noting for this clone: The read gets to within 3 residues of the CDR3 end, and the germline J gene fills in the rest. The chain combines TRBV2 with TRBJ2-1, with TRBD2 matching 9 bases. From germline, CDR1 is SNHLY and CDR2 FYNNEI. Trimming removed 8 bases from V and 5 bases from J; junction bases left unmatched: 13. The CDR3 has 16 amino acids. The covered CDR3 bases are TGTGCCAGCGCCACTAACGGCGGGAGGGCAAACAATGAG. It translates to CASATNGGRANNE. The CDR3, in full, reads CASATNGGRANNEQFF.

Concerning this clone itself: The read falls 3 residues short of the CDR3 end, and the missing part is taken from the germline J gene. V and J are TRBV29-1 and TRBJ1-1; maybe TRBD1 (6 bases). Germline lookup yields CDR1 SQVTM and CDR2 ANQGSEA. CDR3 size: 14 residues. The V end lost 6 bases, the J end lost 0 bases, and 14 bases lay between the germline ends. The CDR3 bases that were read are TGCAGCGTCGCCCGGGACACGATGAACACTGAA. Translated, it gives CSVARDTMNTE. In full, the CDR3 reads CSVARDTMNTEAFF.

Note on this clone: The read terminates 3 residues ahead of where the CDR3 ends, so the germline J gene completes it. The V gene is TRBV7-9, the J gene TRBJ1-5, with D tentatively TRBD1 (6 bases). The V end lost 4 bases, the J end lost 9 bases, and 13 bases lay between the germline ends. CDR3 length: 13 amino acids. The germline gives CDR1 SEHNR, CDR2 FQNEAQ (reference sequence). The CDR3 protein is CASSYSQGGPQHF. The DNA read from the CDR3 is TGTGCCAGCAGCTACTCCCAAGGGGGGCCC.

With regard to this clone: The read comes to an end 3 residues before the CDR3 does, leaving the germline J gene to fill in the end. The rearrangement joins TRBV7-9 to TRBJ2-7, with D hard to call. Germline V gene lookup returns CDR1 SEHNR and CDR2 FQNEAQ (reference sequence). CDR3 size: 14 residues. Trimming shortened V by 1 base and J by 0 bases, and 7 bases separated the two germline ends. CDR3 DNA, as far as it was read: TGTGCCAGCAGCTTAGGGGCGAACTCCTACGAG. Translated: CASSLGANSYE. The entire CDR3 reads CASSLGANSYEQYF. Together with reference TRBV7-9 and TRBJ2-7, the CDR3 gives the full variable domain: DTGVSQNPRHKITKRGQNVTFRCDPISEHNRLYWYRQTLGQGPEFLTYFQNEAQLEKSRLLSDRFSAERPKGSFSTLEIQRTEQGDSAMYLCASSLGANSYEQYFGPGTRLTVT.

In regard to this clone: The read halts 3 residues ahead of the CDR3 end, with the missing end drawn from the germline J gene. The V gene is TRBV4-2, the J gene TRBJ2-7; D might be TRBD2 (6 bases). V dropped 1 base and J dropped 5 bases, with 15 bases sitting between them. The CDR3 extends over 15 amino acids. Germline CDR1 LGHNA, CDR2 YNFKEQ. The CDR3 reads CASSQVGGRYDEQYF. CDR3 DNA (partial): TGTGCCAGCAGCCAAGTGGGGGGTCGGTACGACGAG.

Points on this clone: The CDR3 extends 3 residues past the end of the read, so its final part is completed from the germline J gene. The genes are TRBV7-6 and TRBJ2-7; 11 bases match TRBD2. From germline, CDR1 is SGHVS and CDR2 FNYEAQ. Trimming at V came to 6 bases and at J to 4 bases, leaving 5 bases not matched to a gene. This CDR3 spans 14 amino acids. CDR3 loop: CASSPGLAAYEQYF. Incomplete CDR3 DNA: TGTGCCAGCAGTCCGGGACTAGCGGCTTACGAG.

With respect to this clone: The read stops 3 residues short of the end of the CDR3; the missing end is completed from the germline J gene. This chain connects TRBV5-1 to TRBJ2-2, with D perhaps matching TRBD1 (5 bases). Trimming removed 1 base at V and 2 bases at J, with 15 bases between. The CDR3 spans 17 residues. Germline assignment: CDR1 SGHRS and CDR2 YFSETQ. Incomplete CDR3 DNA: TGCGCCAGCAGCTTGAGTCTTACAGGCGCTAACACCGGGGAG. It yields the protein CASSLSLTGANTGE. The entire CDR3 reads CASSLSLTGANTGELFF.